The T cell receptor (beta chain) described here comes from a study of T-cell reconstitution after alpha-beta-depleted transplantation in children. With respect to this clonotype: The junction departs from the called germline gene at one end, perhaps through a read error.

The CDR3 has 12 residues. Germline V lookup: CDR1 SGHDT, CDR2 YYEEEE. Unique molecular identifiers were built into the TCRbeta library. MiXCR, run by TCRdb on the PCR reads, gives a single entry per CDR3 protein. The sample comprises approximately 520,000 distinct CDR3 sequences, 30% to 35% of which are singletons, and around 2.5% rests with the top ten. V usage is TRBV5-6 and J usage is TRBJ2-1, with D perhaps matching TRBD2 (5 bases). The origin of this receptor is a human donor who donated a stem cell graft to a child with aplastic anemia. Sample: PBMCs from the stem cell graft donor, taken from the stem cell graft. The CDR3 region is CASSLGPGYGLF. CDR3 nucleotide sequence: TGTGCCAGCAGCTTGGGGCCGGGGTATGGACTCTTC.